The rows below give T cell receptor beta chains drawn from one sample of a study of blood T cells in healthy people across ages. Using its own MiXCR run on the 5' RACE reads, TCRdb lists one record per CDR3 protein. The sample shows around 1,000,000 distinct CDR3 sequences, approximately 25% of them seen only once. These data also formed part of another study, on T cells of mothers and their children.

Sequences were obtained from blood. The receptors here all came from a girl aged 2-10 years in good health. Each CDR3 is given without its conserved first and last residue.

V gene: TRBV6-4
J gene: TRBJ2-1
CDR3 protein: ASSDSISSYNEQF

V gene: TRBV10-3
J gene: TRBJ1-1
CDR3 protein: AISPDRANTEAF

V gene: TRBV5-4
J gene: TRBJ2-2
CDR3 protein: ASSLDNSRGKLF

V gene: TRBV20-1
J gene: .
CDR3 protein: SARVGGRVPDEQY

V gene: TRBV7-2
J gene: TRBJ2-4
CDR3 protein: ASSLSGPRDIQY

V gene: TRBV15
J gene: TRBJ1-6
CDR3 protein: ATSRADRISSYNSPLH

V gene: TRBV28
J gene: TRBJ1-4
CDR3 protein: ASSLGIRYNEKLF

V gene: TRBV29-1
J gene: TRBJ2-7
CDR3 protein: SVDAEEQY

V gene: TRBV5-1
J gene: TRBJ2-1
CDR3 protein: ASSLTPGTGVYNEQF

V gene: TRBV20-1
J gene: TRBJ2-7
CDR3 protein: SARSTSGSHEQY

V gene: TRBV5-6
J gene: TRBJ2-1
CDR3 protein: ASSSLVLAMDEQF

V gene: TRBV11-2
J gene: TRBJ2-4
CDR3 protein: ASCVAGVMDIQY

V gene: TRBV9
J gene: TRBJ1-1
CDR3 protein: ASSVGPAGWVMS

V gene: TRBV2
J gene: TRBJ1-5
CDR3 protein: ASSAGWNQPQH

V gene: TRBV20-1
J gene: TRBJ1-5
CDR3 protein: SARDTGWGLDQPQH

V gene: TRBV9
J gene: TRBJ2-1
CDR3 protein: ASSVEGQSHNEQF

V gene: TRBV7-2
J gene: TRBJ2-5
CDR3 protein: ASSLFPGEWETQY

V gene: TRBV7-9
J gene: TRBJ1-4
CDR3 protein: ASSFGPRINEKLF

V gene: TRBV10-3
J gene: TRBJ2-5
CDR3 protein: AIGEARQETQY

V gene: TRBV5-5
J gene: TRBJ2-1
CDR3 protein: ASSLAVDSPGYNEQF

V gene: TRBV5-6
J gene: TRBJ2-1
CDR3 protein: ASSRVQGRPNEQF

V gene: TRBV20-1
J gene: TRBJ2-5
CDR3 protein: SARDRRTSGSLETQY

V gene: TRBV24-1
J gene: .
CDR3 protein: ATSEEYRGREQF

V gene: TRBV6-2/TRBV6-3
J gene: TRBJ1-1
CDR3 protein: ASSYSWAIFGAF

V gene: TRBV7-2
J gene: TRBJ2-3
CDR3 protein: ASSSEGRGITDTQY

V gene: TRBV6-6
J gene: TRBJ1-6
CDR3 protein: ASSYTTANSLLH

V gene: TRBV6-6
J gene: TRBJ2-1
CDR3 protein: ASNLPSPDEQF